This T cell receptor beta chain was obtained from a study of molecular identifiers for immune sequencing clone quantification. TCRdb re-derived calls from the PCR reads in MiXCR, one entry per CDR3 protein. The table lists nearly 650,000 distinct CDR3 sequences, roughly 25% of them singletons, with about 0.78% in the top ten. Germline values: CDR1 GTSNPN, CDR2 SVGIG (reference sequence). The CDR3 covers 13 residues. After removal of 2 bases from V and 7 bases from J, the junction contained 8 bases not matched to a gene. This clonotype turned up a few times. This sequence was found in a human donor in good health. Some libraries in this study had Jurkat cell RNA spiked in. The specimen was naive CD8+ T cells from blood, with Jurkat cell RNA spiked in. This sample's subset: FACS-sorted CD8+CD4-CCR7+CD45RA+ naive T cells. This chain connects TRBV30 to TRBJ2-7; TRBD1 aligns across 7 bases. The CDR3 is CAWSTTGSVEQYF. Written as DNA, the CDR3 is TGTGCCTGGAGTACGACAGGGTCGGTAGAGCAGTACTTC.